The rows below give T cell receptor beta chains drawn from one sample of a study of blood T cell repertoires in COVID-19. TCRdb's table, derived via immunoSEQ multiplex PCR, lists solely in-frame clones and lacks some. The table lists over 90,000 clones, about 91% of them singletons. The sample comprised peripheral blood. The receptors here all came from a human donor in a cohort sampled during active COVID-19. Each CDR3 is given with its conserved first and last residue. A D gene is named only where the DNA matches it firmly. Only part of the rows carry a size: once, few, many, or a class if the clone is expanded.

abundance	v_gene	j_gene	d_gene	CDR3aa	CDR3nt
-	TRBV27	TRBJ2-7	-	CASRYRVFSYEQYF	TGTGCCAGCAGGTACAGGGTGTTCTCCTACGAGCAGTACTTC
-	TRBV19	TRBJ2-5	-	CASSMGDYQETQYF	TGTGCCAGTAGTATGGGCGATTACCAAGAGACCCAGTACTTC
-	TRBV28	TRBJ1-3	-	CASSSTASGNTIYF	TGTGCCAGCAGTTCGACAGCATCTGGAAACACCATATATTTT
-	TRBV15	TRBJ2-5	-	CATRGARFRETQYF	TGTGCCACCAGGGGGGCGCGGTTTAGGGAGACCCAGTACTTC
-	TRBV24-1	TRBJ2-1	-	CATSDLRAGQYNEQFF	TGTGCCACCAGTGATTTGCGGGCGGGACAGTACAATGAGCAGTTCTTC
-	TRBV6-5	TRBJ2-3	-	CASSYWVGADTQYF	TGTGCCAGCAGTTACTGGGTCGGGGCAGATACGCAGTATTTT
-	TRBV6-5	TRBJ1-2	TRBD1	CASLGQGTYGYTF	TGTGCCAGCCTCGGACAGGGGACCTATGGCTACACCTTC
-	TRBV5-4	TRBJ1-1	TRBD1	CASSFGQGNTEAFF	TGTGCCAGCAGCTTCGGACAGGGGAACACTGAAGCTTTCTTT
-	TRBV6-6	TRBJ2-7	TRBD2	CASRPAGGSYEQYF	TGTGCCAGCAGACCAGCGGGAGGCTCCTACGAGCAGTACTTC
-	TRBV5-1	TRBJ2-3	TRBD2	CASSLLSGGGTDTQYF	TGCGCCAGCAGCTTACTAAGCGGGGGGGGCACAGATACGCAGTATTTT
-	TRBV6-2/TRBV6-3	TRBJ2-7	TRBD1	CASCRDRETYEQYF	TGTGCCAGCTGCCGGGACAGGGAGACCTACGAGCAGTACTTC
-	TRBV15	TRBJ2-3	-	CATSRARSDTQYF	TGTGCCACCAGCAGAGCTAGATCGGATACGCAGTATTTT
-	TRBV9	TRBJ2-1	TRBD1	CASGGTGLYNEQFF	TGTGCCAGTGGGGGGACAGGGCTATACAATGAGCAGTTCTTC
-	TRBV25-1	TRBJ1-4	TRBD1	CASSEFGGGDEKLFF	TGTGCCAGCAGTGAATTTGGAGGGGGCGACGAAAAACTGTTTTTT
-	TRBV2	TRBJ2-3	TRBD1	CASRTGSTPTQYF	TGTGCCAGTCGGACAGGGTCGACGCCCACGCAGTATTTT
-	TRBV7-2	TRBJ2-3	TRBD2	CASSLVSGGNLGTDTQYF	TGTGCCAGCAGCTTAGTTAGCGGGGGAAACCTCGGGACAGATACGCAGTATTTT
-	TRBV18	TRBJ1-1	TRBD1	CASSPGTGGIEAFF	TGTGCCAGCTCACCTGGGACAGGGGGGATTGAAGCTTTCTTT
-	TRBV29-1	TRBJ2-7	TRBD1	CSAEVQGATYEQYF	TGCAGCGCCGAGGTTCAGGGGGCCACCTACGAGCAGTACTTC
few	TRBV7-2	TRBJ2-7	-	CASSFGHSYEQYF	TGTGCCAGCAGCTTTGGACACTCCTACGAGCAGTACTTC
-	TRBV9	TRBJ2-1	TRBD1	CASNKGARDNEQFF	TGTGCCAGCAATAAGGGGGCAAGGGACAATGAGCAGTTCTTC
-	TRBV15	TRBJ2-1	-	CATSLYPDSYNEQFF	TGTGCCACCAGCCTTTACCCAGACAGCTACAATGAGCAGTTCTTC
-	TRBV6-5	TRBJ2-7	TRBD1	CASTRQGPSYEQYF	TGTGCCAGCACCCGACAGGGCCCCTCCTACGAGCAGTACTTC
-	TRBV12-3/TRBV12-4	TRBJ1-6	-	CASSLAMRSPLHF	TGTGCCAGCAGTCTAGCCATGCGGTCACCCCTCCACTTT
-	TRBV18	TRBJ1-6	-	CASSPTGGDSPLHF	TGTGCCAGCTCACCGACAGGTGGTGATTCACCCCTCCACTTT
-	TRBV6-1	TRBJ1-5	TRBD1	CASSEPTGPYQPQHF	TGTGCCAGCAGTGAGCCGACAGGGCCCTATCAGCCCCAGCATTTT
-	TRBV15	TRBJ2-1	-	CATSRGGPTYNEQFF	TGTGCCACCAGCCGAGGGGGGCCCACCTACAATGAGCAGTTCTTC
-	TRBV30	TRBJ1-1	-	CAWRGGLWIEAFF	TGTGCCTGGAGGGGGGGGCTTTGGATTGAAGCTTTCTTT
-	TRBV13	TRBJ1-2	-	CASSLGGGPEGYTF	TGTGCCAGCAGCTTAGGGGGAGGCCCGGAGGGCTACACCTTC
-	TRBV14	TRBJ1-2	TRBD1	CASSQIGTGSGYTF	TGTGCCAGCAGCCAAATTGGGACAGGGAGTGGCTACACCTTC
-	TRBV4-1	TRBJ2-1	TRBD2	CASSQDMGLAYNEQFF	TGCGCCAGCAGCCAAGATATGGGACTAGCCTACAATGAGCAGTTCTTC
-	TRBV19	TRBJ2-6	-	CASSIRGPWSGANVLTF	TGTGCCAGTAGTATACGGGGTCCTTGGTCTGGGGCCAACGTCCTGACTTTC
-	TRBV20-1	TRBJ2-7	TRBD2	CSWEGHEQYF	TGCAGTTGGGAGGGCCACGAGCAGTACTTC
once	TRBV3-1/TRBV3-2	TRBJ2-5	TRBD2	CASSQGTSGGAEETQYF	TGTGCCAGCAGCCAAGGGACTAGCGGGGGGGCCGAAGAGACCCAGTACTTC
-	TRBV6-1	TRBJ1-5	-	CASSDPFMAGGGNQPQHF	TGTGCCAGCAGTGACCCTTTCATGGCGGGCGGGGGCAATCAGCCCCAGCATTTT
-	TRBV7-7	TRBJ2-7	-	CASSLDGSYEQYF	TGTGCTAGCAGCTTAGACGGCTCCTACGAGCAGTACTTC
-	TRBV6-5	TRBJ1-1	TRBD1	CASTLDRGRTEAFF	TGTGCCAGCACCCTAGACAGGGGGCGAACTGAAGCTTTCTTT
-	TRBV19	TRBJ2-7	TRBD1	CASSAQMTGIHEQYF	TGTGCCAGTAGTGCCCAGATGACAGGGATCCACGAGCAGTACTTC